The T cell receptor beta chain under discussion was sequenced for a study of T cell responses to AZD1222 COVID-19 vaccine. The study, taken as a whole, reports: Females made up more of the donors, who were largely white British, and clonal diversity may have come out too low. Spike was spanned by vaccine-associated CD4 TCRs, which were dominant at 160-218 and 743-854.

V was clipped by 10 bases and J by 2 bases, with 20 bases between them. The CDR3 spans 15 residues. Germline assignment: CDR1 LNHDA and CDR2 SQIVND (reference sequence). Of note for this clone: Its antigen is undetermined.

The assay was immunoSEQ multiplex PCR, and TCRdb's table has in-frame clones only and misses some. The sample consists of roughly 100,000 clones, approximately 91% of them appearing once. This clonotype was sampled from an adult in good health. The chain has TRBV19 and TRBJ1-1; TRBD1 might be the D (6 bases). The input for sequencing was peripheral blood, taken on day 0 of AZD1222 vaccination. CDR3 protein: CATRNSGTPNTEAFF. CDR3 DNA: TGTGCCACCCGGAACTCCGGGACACCCAACACTGAAGCTTTCTTT.